The text below deals with one TCR beta chain. Its antigen is still unknown. This entry belongs to a study of T cell repertoires in cytomegalovirus infection. For the study at large: CMV epitopes in the study were HLA-C-restricted (recently identified) and HLA-B-restricted (well studied). Evidence of both CMV infection and a matching HLA type came from public TCR beta signatures. Regarding the study as a whole: Adding up the frequency of public TCR beta families identified people who carried CMV plus the relevant HLA. HLA-C-restricted TCR beta clonotypes specific for CMV led the ex vivo response.

TCRdb ran MiXCR on the reads and lists one entry per CDR3 protein. The repertoire holds approximately 1,000,000 distinct CDR3 sequences, with around a third as singletons. Trimming removed 7 bases from V and 0 bases from J, with 19 bases in between. Germline V gives CDR1 LGHNA, CDR2 YNFKEQ. The CDR3 runs to 17 residues. Sequences were derived from cultured CD8+ T cells from PBMCs, sampled from culture after CMV antigen stimulation. V usage is TRBV4-2 and J usage is TRBJ2-1; no reliable D call. This receptor was identified in a human donor in good health (CMV status not recorded). Some clones in this sample may be carry-over from other donors' samples. The CDR3 DNA follows: TGTGCCAGCACCAGCCCATCAGCAACCAGCTCCTACAATGAGCAGTTCTTC. Translated, it gives CASTSPSATSSYNEQFF.